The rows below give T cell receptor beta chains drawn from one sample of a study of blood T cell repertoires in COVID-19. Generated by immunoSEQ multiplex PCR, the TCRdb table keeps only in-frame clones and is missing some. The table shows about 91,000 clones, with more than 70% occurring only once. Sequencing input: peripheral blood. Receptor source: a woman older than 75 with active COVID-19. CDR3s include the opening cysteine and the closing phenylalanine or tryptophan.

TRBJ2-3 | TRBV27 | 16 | CASSLYGGRGADTQYF
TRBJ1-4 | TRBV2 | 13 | CASQGQGDEKLFF
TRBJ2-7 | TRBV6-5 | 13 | CAGRRGRGYEQYF
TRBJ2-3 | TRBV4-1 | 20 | CASSPPQHVGVAGFEDTQYF
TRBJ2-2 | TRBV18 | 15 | CASSPLQRSIGELFF
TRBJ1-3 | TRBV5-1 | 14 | CASSTTAGGNTIYF
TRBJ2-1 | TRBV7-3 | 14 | CASSLLASTDEQFF
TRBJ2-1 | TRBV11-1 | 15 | CASSQLARAYNEQFF
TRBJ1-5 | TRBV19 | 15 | CASSRGQGYDQPQHF
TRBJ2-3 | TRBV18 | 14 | CASTETSPTDTQYF
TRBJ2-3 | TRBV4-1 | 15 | CASSQDPWRRATQYF
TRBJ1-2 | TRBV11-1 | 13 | CASSPRGLDGYTF
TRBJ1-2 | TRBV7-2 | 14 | CASSLGQINYGYTF
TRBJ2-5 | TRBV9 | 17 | CASSVKGGGGREETQYF
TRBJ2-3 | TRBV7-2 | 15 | CASSLRTGSTDTQYF
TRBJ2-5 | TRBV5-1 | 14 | CASSLGGHWETQYF
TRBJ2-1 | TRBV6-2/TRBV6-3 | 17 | CASSYERSSGHYNEQFF
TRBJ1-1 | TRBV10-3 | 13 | CAITLGRDTEAFF
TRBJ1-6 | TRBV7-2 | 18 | CASSLGDRSSSYNSPLHF
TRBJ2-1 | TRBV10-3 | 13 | CATRTSEYNEQFF
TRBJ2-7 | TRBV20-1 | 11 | CSATRSGEQYF
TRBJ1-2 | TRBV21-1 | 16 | CASSKRFGTLGRGYTF
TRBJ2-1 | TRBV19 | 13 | CASASSGHNEQFF